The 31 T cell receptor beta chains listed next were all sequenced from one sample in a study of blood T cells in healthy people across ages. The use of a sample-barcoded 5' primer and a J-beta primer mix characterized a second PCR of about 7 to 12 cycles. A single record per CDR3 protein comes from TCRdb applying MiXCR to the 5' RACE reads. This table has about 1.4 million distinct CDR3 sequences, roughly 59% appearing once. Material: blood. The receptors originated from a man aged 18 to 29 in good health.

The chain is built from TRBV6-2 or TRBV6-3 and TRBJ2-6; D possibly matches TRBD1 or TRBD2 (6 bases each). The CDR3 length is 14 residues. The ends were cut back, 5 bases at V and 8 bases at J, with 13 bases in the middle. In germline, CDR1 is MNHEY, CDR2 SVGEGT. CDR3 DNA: TGTGCCAGCAGTCCTACAGGGAGGACCAACGTCCTGACTTTC. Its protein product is CASSPTGRTNVLTF.

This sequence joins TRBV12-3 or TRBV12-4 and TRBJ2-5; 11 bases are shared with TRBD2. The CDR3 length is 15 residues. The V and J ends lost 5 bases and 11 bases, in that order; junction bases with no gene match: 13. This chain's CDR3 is CASSLGTSGNNEQYF. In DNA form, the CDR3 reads TGTGCCAGCAGTCTAGGGACTAGCGGAAACAATGAGCAGTACTTC.

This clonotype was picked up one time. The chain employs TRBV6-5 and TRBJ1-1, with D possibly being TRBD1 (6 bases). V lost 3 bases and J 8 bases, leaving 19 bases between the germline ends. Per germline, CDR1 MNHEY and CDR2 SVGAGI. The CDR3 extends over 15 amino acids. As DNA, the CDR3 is TGTGCCAGCAGTTATGTGGTAGGAGGGACACTAGAAGCTTTCTTT. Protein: CASSYVVGGTLEAFF.

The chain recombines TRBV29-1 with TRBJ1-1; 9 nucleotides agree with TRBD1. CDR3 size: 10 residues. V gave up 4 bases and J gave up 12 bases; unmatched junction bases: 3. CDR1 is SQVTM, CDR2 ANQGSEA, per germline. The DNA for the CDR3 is TGCAGCGTTGGGGACAGGGAGACTTTCTTT. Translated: CSVGDRETFF.

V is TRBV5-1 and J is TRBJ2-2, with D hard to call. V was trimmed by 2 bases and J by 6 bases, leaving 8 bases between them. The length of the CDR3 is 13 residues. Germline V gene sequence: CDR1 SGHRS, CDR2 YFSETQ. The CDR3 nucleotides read TGCGCCAGCAGCTTTGCCGGGTCCGGGGAGCTGTTTTTT. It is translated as CASSFAGSGELFF.

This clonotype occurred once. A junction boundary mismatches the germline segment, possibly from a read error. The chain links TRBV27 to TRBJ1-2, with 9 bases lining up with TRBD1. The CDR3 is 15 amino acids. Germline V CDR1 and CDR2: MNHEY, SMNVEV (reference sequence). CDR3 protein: CASSGTGKPNYGYTF. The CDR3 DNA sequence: TGTGCCAGCAGTGGGACAGGGAAACCCAACTATGGCTACACCTTT.

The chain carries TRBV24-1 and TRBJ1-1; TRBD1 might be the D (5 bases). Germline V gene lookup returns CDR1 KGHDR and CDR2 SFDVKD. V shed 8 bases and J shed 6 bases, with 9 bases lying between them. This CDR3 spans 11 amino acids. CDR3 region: CATKLGAEAFF. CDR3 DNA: TGTGCCACCAAGTTGGGGGCTGAAGCTTTCTTT.

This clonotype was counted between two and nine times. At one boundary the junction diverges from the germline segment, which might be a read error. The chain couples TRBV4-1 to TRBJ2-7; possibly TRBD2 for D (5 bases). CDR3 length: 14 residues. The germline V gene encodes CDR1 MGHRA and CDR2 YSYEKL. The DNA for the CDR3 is TGTGCCAGCAGCCAAGCGAGACGGGGTTACGAGCAGTACTTC. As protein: CASSQARRGYEQYF.

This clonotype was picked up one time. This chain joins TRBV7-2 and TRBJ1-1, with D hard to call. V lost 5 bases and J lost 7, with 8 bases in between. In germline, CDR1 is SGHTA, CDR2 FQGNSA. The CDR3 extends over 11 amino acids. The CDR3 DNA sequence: TGTGCCAGCAGCGCGGGGATTGAAGCTTTCTTT. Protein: CASSAGIEAFF.

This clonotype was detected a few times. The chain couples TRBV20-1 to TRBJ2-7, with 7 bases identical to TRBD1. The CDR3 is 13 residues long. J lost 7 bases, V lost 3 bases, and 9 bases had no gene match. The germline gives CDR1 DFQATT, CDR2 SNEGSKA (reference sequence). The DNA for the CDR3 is TGCAGTGCTAGGGATCCGGGACAGCCGGAGCAGTACTTC. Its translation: CSARDPGQPEQYF.

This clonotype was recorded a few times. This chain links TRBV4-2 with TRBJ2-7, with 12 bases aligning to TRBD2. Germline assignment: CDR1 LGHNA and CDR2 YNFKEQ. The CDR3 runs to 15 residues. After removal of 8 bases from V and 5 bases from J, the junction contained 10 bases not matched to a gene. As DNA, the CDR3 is TGTGCCAGCGGGAAGACTAGCGGGAGTCGCCACGAGCAGTACTTC. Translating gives CASGKTSGSRHEQYF.

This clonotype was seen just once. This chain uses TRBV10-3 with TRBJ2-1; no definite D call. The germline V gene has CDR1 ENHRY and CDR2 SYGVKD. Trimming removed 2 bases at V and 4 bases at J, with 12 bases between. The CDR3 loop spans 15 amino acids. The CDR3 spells CAISEGSSSYNEQFF. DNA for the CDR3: TGTGCCATCAGTGAGGGCTCAAGCTCGTACAATGAGCAGTTCTTC.

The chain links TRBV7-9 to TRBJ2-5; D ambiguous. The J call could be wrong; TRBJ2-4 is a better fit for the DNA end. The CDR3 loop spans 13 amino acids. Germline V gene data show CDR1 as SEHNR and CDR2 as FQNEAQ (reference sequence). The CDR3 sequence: CASSPVQMDIQYF. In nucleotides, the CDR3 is TGTGCCAGCAGCCCCGTACAGATGGACATTCAGTACTTC.

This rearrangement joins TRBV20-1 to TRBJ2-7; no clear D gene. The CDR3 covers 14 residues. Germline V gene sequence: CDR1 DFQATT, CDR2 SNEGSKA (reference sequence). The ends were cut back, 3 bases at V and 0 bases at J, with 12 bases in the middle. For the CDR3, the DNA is TGCAGTGCTAGTGAGGTGCAATCCTCCTACGAGCAGTACTTC. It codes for CSASEVQSSYEQYF.

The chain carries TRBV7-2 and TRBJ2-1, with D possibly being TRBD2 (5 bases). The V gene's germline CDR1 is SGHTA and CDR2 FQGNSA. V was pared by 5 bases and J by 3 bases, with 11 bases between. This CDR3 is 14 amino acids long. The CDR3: CASSVRRVYNEQFF. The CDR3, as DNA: TGTGCCAGCAGCGTACGGCGGGTCTACAATGAGCAGTTCTTC.

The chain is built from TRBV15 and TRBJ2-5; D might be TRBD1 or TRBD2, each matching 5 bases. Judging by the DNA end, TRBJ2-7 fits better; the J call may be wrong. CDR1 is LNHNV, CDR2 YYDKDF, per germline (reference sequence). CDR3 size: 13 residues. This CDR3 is CATSREGVYEQYF. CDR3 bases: TGTGCCACCAGCAGAGAGGGGGTCTACGAGCAGTACTTC.

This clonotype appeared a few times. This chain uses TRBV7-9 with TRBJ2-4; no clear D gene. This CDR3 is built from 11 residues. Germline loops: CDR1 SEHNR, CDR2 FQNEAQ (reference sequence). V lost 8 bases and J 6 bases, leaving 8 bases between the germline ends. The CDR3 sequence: CASRGSNIQYF. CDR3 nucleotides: TGTGCCAGCCGAGGTTCAAACATTCAGTACTTC.

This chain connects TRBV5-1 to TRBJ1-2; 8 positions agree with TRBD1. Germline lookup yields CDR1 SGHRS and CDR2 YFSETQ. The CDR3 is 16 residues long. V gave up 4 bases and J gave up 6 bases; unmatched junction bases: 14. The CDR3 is CASSPTPRTGQNGYTF. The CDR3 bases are TGCGCCAGCAGCCCGACACCCAGGACAGGGCAGAATGGCTACACCTTC.

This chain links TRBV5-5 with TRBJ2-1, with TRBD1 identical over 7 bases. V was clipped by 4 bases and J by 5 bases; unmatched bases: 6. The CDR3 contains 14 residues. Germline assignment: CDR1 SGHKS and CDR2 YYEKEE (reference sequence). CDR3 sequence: CASSIPTGHNEQFF. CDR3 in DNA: TGTGCCAGCAGCATACCGACAGGGCACAATGAGCAGTTCTTC.

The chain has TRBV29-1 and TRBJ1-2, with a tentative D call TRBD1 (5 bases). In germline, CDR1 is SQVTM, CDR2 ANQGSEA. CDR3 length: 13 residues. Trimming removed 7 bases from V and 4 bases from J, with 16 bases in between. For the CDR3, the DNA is TGCAGCGGCTGGGCGGGGGGAGGCTATGGCTACACCTTC. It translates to CSGWAGGGYGYTF.

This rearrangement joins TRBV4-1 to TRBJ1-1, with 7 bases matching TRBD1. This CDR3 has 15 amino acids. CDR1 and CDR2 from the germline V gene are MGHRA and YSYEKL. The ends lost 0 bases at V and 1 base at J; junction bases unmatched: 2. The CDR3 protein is CASSQETGTNTEAFF. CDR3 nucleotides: TGCGCCAGCAGCCAAGAGACAGGGACGAACACTGAAGCTTTCTTT.

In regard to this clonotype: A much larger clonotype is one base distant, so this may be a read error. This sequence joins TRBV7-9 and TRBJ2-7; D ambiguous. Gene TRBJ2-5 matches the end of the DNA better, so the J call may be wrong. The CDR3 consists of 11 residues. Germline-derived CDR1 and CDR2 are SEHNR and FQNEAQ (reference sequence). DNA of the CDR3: TGTGCCAGCACCCTCGCGGAGACCCAGTACTTC. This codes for CASTLAETQYF.

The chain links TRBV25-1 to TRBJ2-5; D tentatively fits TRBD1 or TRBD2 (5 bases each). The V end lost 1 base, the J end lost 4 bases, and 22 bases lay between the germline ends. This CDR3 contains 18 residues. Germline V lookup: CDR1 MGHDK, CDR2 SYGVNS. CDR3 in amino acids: CASSEWPGQGSVGETQYF. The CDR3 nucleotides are TGTGCCAGCAGTGAATGGCCGGGGCAGGGATCGGTTGGAGAGACCCAGTACTTC. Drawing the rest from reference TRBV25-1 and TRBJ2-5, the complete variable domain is EADIYQTPRYLVIGTGKKITLECSQTMGHDKMYWYQQDPGMELHLIHYSYGVNSTEKGDLSSESTVSRIRTEHFPLTLESARPSHTSQYLCASSEWPGQGSVGETQYFGPGTRLLVL.

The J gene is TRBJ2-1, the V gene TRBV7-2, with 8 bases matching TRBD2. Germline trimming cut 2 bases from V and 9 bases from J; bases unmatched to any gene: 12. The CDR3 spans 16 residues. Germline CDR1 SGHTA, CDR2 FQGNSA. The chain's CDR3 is CASSLPPGLGLAEQFF. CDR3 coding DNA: TGTGCCAGCAGCTTACCTCCGGGACTAGGGTTGGCTGAGCAGTTCTTC.

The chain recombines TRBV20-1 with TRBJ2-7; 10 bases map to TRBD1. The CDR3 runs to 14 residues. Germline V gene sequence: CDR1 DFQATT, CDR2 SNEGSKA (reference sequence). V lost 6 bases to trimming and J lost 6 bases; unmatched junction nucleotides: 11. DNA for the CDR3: TGCAGTGCCGCGTCCCGGGACAGGGGCCGCGAGCAGTACTTC. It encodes CSAASRDRGREQYF.

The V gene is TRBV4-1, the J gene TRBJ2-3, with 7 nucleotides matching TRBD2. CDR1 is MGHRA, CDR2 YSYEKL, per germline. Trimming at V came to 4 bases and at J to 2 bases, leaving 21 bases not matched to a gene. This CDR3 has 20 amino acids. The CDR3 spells CASSPRGSGAGPRITDTQYF. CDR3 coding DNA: TGCGCCAGCAGCCCCCGCGGGAGTGGGGCGGGCCCGCGGATCACAGATACGCAGTATTTT.

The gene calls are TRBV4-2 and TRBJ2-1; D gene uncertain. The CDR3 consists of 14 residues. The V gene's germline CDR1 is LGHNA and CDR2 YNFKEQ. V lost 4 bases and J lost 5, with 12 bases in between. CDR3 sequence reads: CASSPHNGDNEQFF. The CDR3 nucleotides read TGTGCCAGCAGCCCTCATAATGGCGACAATGAGCAGTTCTTC.

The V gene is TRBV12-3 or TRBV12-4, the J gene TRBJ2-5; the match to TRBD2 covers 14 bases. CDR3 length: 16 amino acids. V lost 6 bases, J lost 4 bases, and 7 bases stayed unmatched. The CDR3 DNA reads TGTGCCAGCAGCCCGGGACTAGCGGGGGTCGCAGAGACCCAGTACTTC. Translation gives CASSPGLAGVAETQYF.

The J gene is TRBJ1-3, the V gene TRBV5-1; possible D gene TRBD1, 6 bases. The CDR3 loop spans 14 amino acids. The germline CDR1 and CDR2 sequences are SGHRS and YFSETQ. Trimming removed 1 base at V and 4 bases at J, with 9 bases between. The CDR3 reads CASSLTGYGNTIYF. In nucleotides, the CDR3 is TGCGCCAGCAGCTTGACAGGGTACGGAAACACCATATATTTT.

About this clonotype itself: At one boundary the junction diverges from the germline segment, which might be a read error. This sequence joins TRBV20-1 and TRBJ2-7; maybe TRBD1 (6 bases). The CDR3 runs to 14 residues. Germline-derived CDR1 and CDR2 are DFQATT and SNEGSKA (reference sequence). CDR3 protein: CSARDEGHSYEQYF. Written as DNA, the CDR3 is TGCAGTGCTCGAGACGAGGGACATTCCTACGAGCAGTACTTC.

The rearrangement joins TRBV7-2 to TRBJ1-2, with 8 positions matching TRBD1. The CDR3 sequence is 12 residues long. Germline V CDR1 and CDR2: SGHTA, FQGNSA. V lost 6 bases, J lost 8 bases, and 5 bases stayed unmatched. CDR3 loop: CASRSQGEGYTF. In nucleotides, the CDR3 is TGTGCCAGCAGATCACAGGGGGAAGGCTACACCTTC. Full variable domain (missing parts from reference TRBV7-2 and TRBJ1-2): GAGVSQSPSNKVTEKGKDVELRCDPISGHTALYWYRQSLGQGLEFLIYFQGNSAPDKSGLPSDRFSAERTGGSVSTLTIQRTQQEDSAVYLCASRSQGEGYTFGSGTRLTVV.